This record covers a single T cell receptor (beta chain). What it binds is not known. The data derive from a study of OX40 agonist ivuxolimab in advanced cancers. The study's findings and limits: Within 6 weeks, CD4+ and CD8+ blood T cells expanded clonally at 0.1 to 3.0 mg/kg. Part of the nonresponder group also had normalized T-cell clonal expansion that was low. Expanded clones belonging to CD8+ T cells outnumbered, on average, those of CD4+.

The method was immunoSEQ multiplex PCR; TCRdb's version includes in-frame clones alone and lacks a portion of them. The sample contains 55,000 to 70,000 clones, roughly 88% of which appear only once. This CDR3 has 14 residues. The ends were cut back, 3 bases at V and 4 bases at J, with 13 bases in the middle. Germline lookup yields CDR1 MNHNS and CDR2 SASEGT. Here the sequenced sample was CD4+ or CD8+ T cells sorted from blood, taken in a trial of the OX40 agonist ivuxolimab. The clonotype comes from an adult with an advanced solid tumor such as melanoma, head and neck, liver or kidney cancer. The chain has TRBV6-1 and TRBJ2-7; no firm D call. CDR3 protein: CASSDVVGRYEQYF. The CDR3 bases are TGTGCCAGCAGTGATGTGGTTGGTAGATACGAGCAGTACTTC.